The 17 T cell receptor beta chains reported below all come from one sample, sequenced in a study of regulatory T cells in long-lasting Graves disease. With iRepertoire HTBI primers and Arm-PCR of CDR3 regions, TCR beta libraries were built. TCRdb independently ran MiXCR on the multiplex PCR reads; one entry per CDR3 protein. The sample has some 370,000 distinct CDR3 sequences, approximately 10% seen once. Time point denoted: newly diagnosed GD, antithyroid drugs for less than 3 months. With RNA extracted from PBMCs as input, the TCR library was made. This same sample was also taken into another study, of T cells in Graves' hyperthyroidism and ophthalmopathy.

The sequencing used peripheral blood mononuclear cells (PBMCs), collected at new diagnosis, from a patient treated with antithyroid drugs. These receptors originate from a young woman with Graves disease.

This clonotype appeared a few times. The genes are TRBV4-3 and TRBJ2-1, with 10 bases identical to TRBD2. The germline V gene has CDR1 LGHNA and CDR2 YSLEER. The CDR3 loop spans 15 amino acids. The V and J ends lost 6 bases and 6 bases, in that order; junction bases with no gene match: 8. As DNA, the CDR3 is TGCGCCAGCAGTCAAACGACTAGCGGGTCCAATGAGCAGTTCTTC. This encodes CASSQTTSGSNEQFF.

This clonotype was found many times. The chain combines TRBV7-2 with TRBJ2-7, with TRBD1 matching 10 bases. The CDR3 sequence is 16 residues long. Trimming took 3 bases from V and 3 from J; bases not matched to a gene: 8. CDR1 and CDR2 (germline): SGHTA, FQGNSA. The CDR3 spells CASSLAGTGVDYEQYF. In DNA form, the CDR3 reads TGTGCCAGCAGCTTGGCCGGGACAGGGGTCGACTACGAGCAGTACTTC.

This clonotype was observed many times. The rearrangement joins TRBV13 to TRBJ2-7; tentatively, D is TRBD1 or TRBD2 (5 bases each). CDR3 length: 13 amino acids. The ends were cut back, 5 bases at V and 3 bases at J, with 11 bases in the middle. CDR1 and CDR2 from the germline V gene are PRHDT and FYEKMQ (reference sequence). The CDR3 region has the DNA TGTGCCAGCAGCGCCTGGGGGATCTACGAGCAGTACGTC. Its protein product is CASSAWGIYEQYV.

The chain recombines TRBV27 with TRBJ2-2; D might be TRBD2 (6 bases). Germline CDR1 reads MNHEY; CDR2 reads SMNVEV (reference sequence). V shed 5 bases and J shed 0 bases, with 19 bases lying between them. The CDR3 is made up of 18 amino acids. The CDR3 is CASSTGLGEVANTGELFF. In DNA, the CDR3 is TGTGCCAGCAGTACGGGCCTCGGGGAGGTAGCGAACACCGGGGAGCTGTTTTTT.

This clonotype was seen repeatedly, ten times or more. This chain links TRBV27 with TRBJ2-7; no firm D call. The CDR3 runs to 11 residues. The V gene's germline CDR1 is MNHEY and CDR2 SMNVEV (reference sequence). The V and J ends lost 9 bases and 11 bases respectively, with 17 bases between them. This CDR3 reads CARGVGPWEYV. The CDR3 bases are TGTGCCAGAGGCGTAGGGCCTTGGGAGTACGTC.

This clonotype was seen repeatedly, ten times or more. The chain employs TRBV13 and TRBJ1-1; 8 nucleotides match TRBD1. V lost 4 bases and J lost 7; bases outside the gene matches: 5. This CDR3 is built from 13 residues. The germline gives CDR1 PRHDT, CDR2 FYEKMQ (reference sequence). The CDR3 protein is CASSSWTGHEAFF. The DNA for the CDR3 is TGTGCCAGCAGCTCCTGGACAGGGCATGAAGCTTTCTTT.

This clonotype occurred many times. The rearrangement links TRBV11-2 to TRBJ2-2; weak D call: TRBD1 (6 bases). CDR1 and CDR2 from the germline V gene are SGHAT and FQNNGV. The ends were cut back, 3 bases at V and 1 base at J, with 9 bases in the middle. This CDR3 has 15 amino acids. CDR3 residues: CASSFQGLNTGELFF. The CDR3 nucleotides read TGTGCCAGCAGCTTTCAGGGGTTGAACACCGGGGAGCTGTTTTTT.

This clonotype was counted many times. The CDR3 is CASSLQGDEQFF. The DNA for the CDR3 is TGCGCCAGCAGCTTGCAAGGGGATGAGCAGTTCTTC. The chain couples TRBV5-1 to TRBJ2-1, with a weak D call TRBD1 (5 bases). With 1 base removed from V and 8 bases from J, the gap between germline ends came to 7 bases. The germline V gene has CDR1 SGHRS and CDR2 YFSETQ. CDR3 length: 12 residues.

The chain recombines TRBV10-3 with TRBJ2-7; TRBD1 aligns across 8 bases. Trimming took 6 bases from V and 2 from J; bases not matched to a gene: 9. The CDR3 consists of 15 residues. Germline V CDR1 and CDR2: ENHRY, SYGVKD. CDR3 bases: TGTGCCATCAGCGTCGGACAGGGAGCCACCTACGAGCAGTACTTC. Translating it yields CAISVGQGATYEQYF.

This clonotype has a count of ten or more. CDR3 coding DNA: TGCAGCGTTAAGACCGGGCTAGCGGCTAGCTCCTACGAGCAGTACTTC. Residues: CSVKTGLAASSYEQYF. The chain carries TRBV29-1 and TRBJ2-7; 7 bases are a match to TRBD2. This CDR3 region has 16 residues. Looked up from germline, CDR1 is SQVTM and CDR2 is ANQGSEA. The trim removed 5 bases at V and 0 bases at J, leaving 13 bases unmatched.

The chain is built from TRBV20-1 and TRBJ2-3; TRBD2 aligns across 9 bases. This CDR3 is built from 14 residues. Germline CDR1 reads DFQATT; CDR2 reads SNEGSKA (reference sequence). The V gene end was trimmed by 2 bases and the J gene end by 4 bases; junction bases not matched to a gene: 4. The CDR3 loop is CSARRAGGADTQYF. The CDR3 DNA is TGCAGTGCTAGAAGAGCGGGAGGTGCAGATACGCAGTATTTT.

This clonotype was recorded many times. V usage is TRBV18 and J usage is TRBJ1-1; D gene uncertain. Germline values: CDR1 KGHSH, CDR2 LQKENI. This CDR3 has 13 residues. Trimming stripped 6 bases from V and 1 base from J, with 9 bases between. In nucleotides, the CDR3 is TGTGCCAGCTCGTCCGCCTCGAACACTGAAGCTTTCTTT. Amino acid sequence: CASSSASNTEAFF.

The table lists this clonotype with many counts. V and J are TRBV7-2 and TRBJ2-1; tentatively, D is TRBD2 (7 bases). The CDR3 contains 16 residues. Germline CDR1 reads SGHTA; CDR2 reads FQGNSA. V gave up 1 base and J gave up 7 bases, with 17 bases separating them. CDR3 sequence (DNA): TGTGCCAGCAGCTTAGTAGGGGGGGGGTCTGGAAATGAGCAGTTCTTC. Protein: CASSLVGGGSGNEQFF.

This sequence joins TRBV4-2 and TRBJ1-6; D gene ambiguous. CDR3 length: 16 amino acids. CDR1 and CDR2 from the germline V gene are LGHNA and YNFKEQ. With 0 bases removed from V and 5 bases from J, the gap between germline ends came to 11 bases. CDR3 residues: CASSQERTVNNSPLHF. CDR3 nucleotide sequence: TGTGCCAGCAGCCAAGAACGGACGGTAAATAATTCACCCCTCCACTTT.

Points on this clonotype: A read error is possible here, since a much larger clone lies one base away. The CDR3: CASSAWGAVKYGYTF. The CDR3 DNA follows: TGTGCCAGCAGTGCGTGGGGGGCCGTAAAATATGGCTACACCTTC. V usage is TRBV6-1 and J usage is TRBJ1-2, with a tentative D call TRBD1 (6 bases). The germline V gene has CDR1 MNHNS and CDR2 SASEGT. V lost 4 bases, J lost 5 bases, and 17 bases lay in between. The CDR3 sequence is 15 residues long.

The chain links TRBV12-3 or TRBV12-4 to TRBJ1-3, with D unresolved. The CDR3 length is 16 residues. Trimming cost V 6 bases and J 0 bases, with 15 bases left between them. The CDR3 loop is CASSRHTKTSGNTIYF. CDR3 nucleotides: TGTGCCAGCAGCAGGCATACGAAGACCTCTGGAAACACCATATATTTT.

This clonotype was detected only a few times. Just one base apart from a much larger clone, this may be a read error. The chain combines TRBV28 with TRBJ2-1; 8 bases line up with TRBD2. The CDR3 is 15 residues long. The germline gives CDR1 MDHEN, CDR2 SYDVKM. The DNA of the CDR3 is TGTGCCAGCAATTTAGGCGGGAGGCCCCACAATGAGCAGTTCTTC. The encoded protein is CASNLGGRPHNEQFF.